The rows below give T cell receptor beta chains drawn from one sample of a study of T cell repertoires in cytomegalovirus infection. Their specific antigens are unknown. TCRdb redid the calling of the reads with MiXCR, one entry per CDR3 protein. The sample carries under 150,000 distinct CDR3 sequences, under 35% recorded once. The specimen comprised CD8+ T cells from cultured PBMCs, sampled from culture after CMV antigen stimulation. The receptor source for this set is a human donor in good health (CMV status not recorded). Some clones in this sample may be carry-over from other donors' samples. Both conserved end residues are part of each CDR3. The order of the fields is V gene, clone size, J gene, D gene, CDR3 DNA, CDR3 protein. A D gene is named only where the DNA matches it firmly. Clone size is not always given. Where it is, it says once, few, many or a class for expanded clones.

>TRBV12-3/TRBV12-4|.|TRBJ2-7|.
TGTGCCAGCAGTTTTGGCCACGACAACGGGTACGAGCAGTACTTC
CASSFGHDNGYEQYF
>TRBV6-5|.|TRBJ2-1|TRBD2
TGTGCCAGCAGTTACTCTATGGTGGTAGGCGGGGGTTGGTATGAGCAGTTCTTC
CASSYSMVVGGGWYEQFF
>TRBV7-2|many|TRBJ2-3|.
TGTGCCAGCAGCCGGTTTGGCGGGGGCTCAGATACGCAGTATTTT
CASSRFGGGSDTQYF
>TRBV11-2|.|TRBJ2-3|TRBD2
TGTGCCAGCAGCTTACGGGAGGCGGTGAGCACAGATACGCAGTATTTT
CASSLREAVSTDTQYF
>TRBV27|.|TRBJ2-3|.
TGTGCCAGCAGTCCTCGGGGAGCAGTAGATACGCAGTATTTT
CASSPRGAVDTQYF
>TRBV5-1|.|TRBJ2-1|TRBD2
TGCGCCAGCAGCTTGGTCGGACTAGCGCGCACCTACAATGAGCAGTTCTTC
CASSLVGLARTYNEQFF
>TRBV5-1|.|TRBJ2-2|TRBD1
TGCGCCAGCAGAAGAGGGGACAGGGAGAACACCGGGGAGCTGTTTTTT
CASRRGDRENTGELFF
>TRBV6-6|.|TRBJ1-3|.
TGTGCCAGCAGTTACTCCCCAGGCTCTGGAAACACCATATATTTT
CASSYSPGSGNTIYF
>TRBV28|.|TRBJ1-1|.
TGTGCCAGCAGTTTTATGGTAGGGAACACTGAAGCTTTCTTT
CASSFMVGNTEAFF
>TRBV19|few|TRBJ1-1|.
TGTGCCAGTAGTCGAGGGGGGAACACTGAAGCTTTCTTT
CASSRGGNTEAFF
>TRBV19|few|TRBJ1-1|.
TGTGCCAGTAGTATAGTGGCAGACATCGCTGAAGCTTTCTTT
CASSIVADIAEAFF
>TRBV5-1|few|TRBJ2-5|.
TGCGCCAGCAGCCCTGGAGGGGGTCTCCAAGAGACCCAGTACTTC
CASSPGGGLQETQYF
>TRBV7-8|few|TRBJ2-7|.
TGTGCCAGCAGCCCCGATGGGTGGGAGCAGTACTTC
CASSPDGWEQYF
>TRBV6-1|.|TRBJ1-4|.
TGTGCCAGCAGGGGGGCAGAATATGAAAAACTGTTTTTT
CASRGAEYEKLFF
>TRBV7-2|few|TRBJ1-6|TRBD1
TGTGCCACTTCACTCCGGGACAGAGGTTATTCACCCCTCCACTTT
CATSLRDRGYSPLHF
>TRBV6-2/TRBV6-3|.|TRBJ1-5|.
TGTGCCAGCAGTTACTTTACGGGCAAGGGTCAGCCCCAGCATTTT
CASSYFTGKGQPQHF
>TRBV4-1|few|TRBJ2-1|.
TGCGCCAGCAGTCCCCGAGGTTTAGGGAGAGATGAGCAGTTCTTC
CASSPRGLGRDEQFF
>TRBV6-5|.|TRBJ2-2|.
TGTGCCAGCAGCCTTTGGCGCCTCACCGGGGAGCTGTTTTTT
CASSLWRLTGELFF
>TRBV5-1|few|TRBJ2-1|.
TGCGCCAGCAGCTTGGGGATGGGGGTCAGCAATGAGCAGTTCTTC
CASSLGMGVSNEQFF
>TRBV4-2|.|TRBJ2-7|TRBD2
TGTGCCAGCAGCCAAAAATCCGGGACTAGCGGGGGAGTGTACGAGCAGTACTTC
CASSQKSGTSGGVYEQYF
>TRBV28|once|TRBJ2-4|TRBD1
TGTGCCAGCAGTTTGCCAAACTGGACAGGGCAAAACATTCAGTACTTC
CASSLPNWTGQNIQYF
>TRBV7-6|many|TRBJ2-7|TRBD2
TGTGCCAGCAGCCGGGGGGGGGTGAGCGAGCAGTACTTC
CASSRGGVSEQYF